Below are 31 T cell receptor beta chains sequenced from a single sample in a study of type 1 regulatory T cells. TCRdb fed the reads into MiXCR, producing one record per CDR3 protein. The sample lists 25,000 or so distinct CDR3 sequences; around 70% were seen once. Antigen specificity for these receptors is unknown. Sequences were obtained from cultured T cells, either the whole culture or a sorted T cell fraction (not recorded which). Subset denoted: Tr1-enriched cell product generated in vitro against host alloantigens. These receptor sequences come from a human donor in good health.

The chain has TRBV6-2 or TRBV6-3 and TRBJ1-2; no clear D gene. V gave up 5 bases and J gave up 1 base, with 8 bases separating them. The CDR3 loop spans 13 amino acids. Per the germline V gene, CDR1 is MNHEY and CDR2 is SVGEGT. The CDR3 DNA follows: TGTGCCAGCAGTCCCACCCTTAACTATGGCTACACCTTC. Protein product: CASSPTLNYGYTF.

The chain employs TRBV20-1 and TRBJ1-2; TRBD1 aligns across 7 bases. Trimming at V came to 5 bases and at J to 4 bases, leaving 10 bases not matched to a gene. The V gene's germline CDR1 is DFQATT and CDR2 SNEGSKA (reference sequence). The CDR3 totals 14 residues. In DNA, the CDR3 is TGCAGTGCTTCTCGGGACAGTAACGGCTATGGCTACACCTTC. Amino acid sequence: CSASRDSNGYGYTF.

This clonotype was counted between two and nine times. The V and J genes are TRBV6-6 and TRBJ1-3, with TRBD1 matching 9 bases. The CDR3 spans 16 residues. The germline V gene has CDR1 MNHNY and CDR2 SVGAGI (reference sequence). J was trimmed by 0 bases and V by 5 bases; bases with no gene match: 5. CDR3 sequence (DNA): TGTGCCAGCAGTGGACAGGGGCCCAGCTCTGGAAACACCATATATTTT. Residues: CASSGQGPSSGNTIYF.

The chain combines TRBV15 with TRBJ1-6, with D uncertain. The CDR3 loop spans 12 amino acids. Germline CDR1 and CDR2: LNHNV and YYDKDF (reference sequence). V was shortened by 0 bases and J by 9 bases, with 3 bases between the two germline ends. CDR3 sequence (DNA): TGTGCCACCAGCAGAGATTCTTCACCCCTCCACTTT. Translating it yields CATSRDSSPLHF. Full variable domain (missing parts from reference TRBV15 and TRBJ1-6): DAMVIQNPRYQVTQFGKPVTLSCSQTLNHNVMYWYQQKSSQAPKLLFHYYDKDFNNEADTPDNFQSRRPNTSFCFLDIRSPGLGDTAMYLCATSRDSSPLHFGNGTRLTVT.

The chain couples TRBV5-1 to TRBJ1-6; no definite D call. Trimming stripped 0 bases from V and 8 bases from J, with 6 bases between. This CDR3 is built from 13 residues. From germline, CDR1 is SGHRS and CDR2 YFSETQ. DNA for the CDR3: TGCGCCAGCAGCTTGGACGGCGATTCACCCCTCCACTTT. Its translation is CASSLDGDSPLHF.

This clonotype is categorized as medium-sized. The CDR3 DNA reads as TGCGCCAGCAGCCCTGGTGGAGCGGGGGTACAAGAGACCCAGTACTTC. This sequence encodes CASSPGGAGVQETQYF. J is TRBJ2-5 and V is TRBV5-1; 8 nucleotides line up with TRBD2. This CDR3 has 16 amino acids. CDR1 SGHRS and CDR2 YFSETQ come from the germline V gene. The trim removed 4 bases at V and 2 bases at J, leaving 10 bases unmatched.

This clonotype occurred a few times. The rearrangement joins TRBV6-5 to TRBJ1-1; D is unclear. The CDR3 loop spans 13 amino acids. From germline, CDR1 is MNHEY and CDR2 SVGAGI. V was clipped by 5 bases and J by 0 bases, with 7 bases between them. The CDR3: CASSAWMNTEAFF. The CDR3 DNA sequence: TGTGCCAGCAGTGCCTGGATGAACACTGAAGCTTTCTTT.

Points on this clonotype: The germline gene is not matched at one end of the junction; a read error may be the cause. V and J are TRBV10-2 and TRBJ1-1; 7 positions agree with TRBD1. Per germline, CDR1 WSHSY and CDR2 SAAADI. CDR3 size: 14 residues. CDR3 protein: CASSGGTVNTGAFF. In DNA, the CDR3 is TGCGCCAGCAGTGGGGGGACAGTGAACACTGGAGCTTTCTTT.

This clonotype came up a few times. The chain is built from TRBV24-1 and TRBJ2-4, with D tentatively TRBD1 or TRBD2 (5 bases each). Between the trimmed V and J ends, which lost 5 bases and 6 bases, there was a span of 10 bases. Germline V gene data show CDR1 as KGHDR and CDR2 as SFDVKD. The CDR3 spans 13 residues. This CDR3 reads CATSAPGRNIQYF. CDR3 sequence (DNA): TGTGCCACCAGTGCCCCAGGGAGAAACATTCAGTACTTC.

This chain joins TRBV7-2 and TRBJ2-5; 11 nucleotides agree with TRBD2. CDR1 is SGHTA, CDR2 FQGNSA, per germline. The CDR3 totals 14 residues. V shed 4 bases and J 4 bases; nucleotides not matched to a gene: 2. Here the CDR3 DNA reads TGTGCCAGCAGCTCCGGACTAGCGGGAGAGACCCAGTACTTC. Its translation: CASSSGLAGETQYF.

The chain is built from TRBV24-1 and TRBJ1-5, with TRBD1 matching over 9 bases. Unmatched junction bases numbered 7, after V lost 5 bases and J lost 9 bases. In germline, CDR1 is KGHDR, CDR2 SFDVKD. The CDR3 runs to 14 residues. CDR3: CATSGTGTGLPQHF. The DNA of the CDR3 is TGTGCCACCAGTGGTACCGGGACAGGGTTGCCCCAGCATTTT.

The chain carries TRBV15 and TRBJ2-1; D is uncertain. V shed 4 bases and J shed 12 bases, with 16 bases lying between them. This CDR3 region has 13 residues. Germline loops: CDR1 LNHNV, CDR2 YYDKDF (reference sequence). In nucleotides, the CDR3 is TGTGCCACCAGCATTTACCCGCCGGCCCGGCAGTTCTTC. Protein product: CATSIYPPARQFF.

This clonotype has only one observation. The rearrangement joins TRBV6-6 to TRBJ1-1; 10 bases line up with TRBD1. V gave up 5 bases and J gave up 3 bases; unmatched junction bases: 6. Germline values: CDR1 MNHNY, CDR2 SVGAGI (reference sequence). The CDR3 has 15 amino acids. The CDR3 DNA follows: TGTGCCAGCAGTCTCGGGACAGGGGCGGACACTGAAGCTTTCTTT. Protein sequence: CASSLGTGADTEAFF.

V gene TRBV20-1 combines with J gene TRBJ2-3; 8 bases align to TRBD2. With 4 bases clipped from V and 2 bases from J, the junction kept 11 bases outside the gene matches. This CDR3 is 16 amino acids long. Germline V gives CDR1 DFQATT, CDR2 SNEGSKA (reference sequence). The CDR3 DNA reads TGCAGTGCTACGGGGGGGGCCTCGATCGCCACAGATACGCAGTATTTT. It yields the protein CSATGGASIATDTQYF.

This clonotype was found a few times. CDR3 in amino acids: CASSWGPGEGEAFF. In DNA form, the CDR3 reads TGCGCCAGCAGCTGGGGGCCCGGGGAGGGTGAAGCTTTCTTT. J is TRBJ1-1 and V is TRBV5-1; TRBD1 is a possible D gene (6 bases). V was trimmed by 3 bases and J by 7 bases, leaving 16 bases between them. CDR1 and CDR2 (germline): SGHRS, YFSETQ. The CDR3 is made up of 14 amino acids. The complete variable domain, with remaining parts taken from reference TRBV5-1 and TRBJ1-1, reads KAGVTQTPRYLIKTRGQQVTLSCSPISGHRSVSWYQQTPGQGLQFLFEYFSETQRNKGNFPGRFSGRQFSNSRSEMNVSTLELGDSALYLCASSWGPGEGEAFFGQGTRLTVV.

The DNA of the CDR3 is TGTGCCAGCAGAACACAAAGAGGGACAAAGGTACCTGGGGCCAACGTCCTGACTTTC. Protein product: CASRTQRGTKVPGANVLTF. The chain has TRBV11-2 and TRBJ2-6; a weak D match, TRBD1 (6 bases). The CDR3 spans 19 residues. V gave up 6 bases and J gave up 2 bases, with 23 bases separating them. The germline V gene has CDR1 SGHAT and CDR2 FQNNGV. Filled out from reference TRBV11-2 and TRBJ2-6, the complete variable domain reads EAGVAQSPRYKIIEKRQSVAFWCNPISGHATLYWYQQILGQGPKLLIQFQNNGVVDDSQLPKDRFSAERLKGVDSTLKIQPAKLEDSAVYLCASRTQRGTKVPGANVLTFGAGSRLTVL.

This chain links TRBV7-8 with TRBJ1-2, with a tentative D call TRBD1 (6 bases). The CDR3 has 15 residues. The germline gives CDR1 SGHVS, CDR2 FQNEAQ. V shed 5 bases and J shed 6 bases, with 19 bases lying between them. The DNA for the CDR3 is TGTGCCAGCAGCCAACGTAGACAGGCGGGGGATGGCTACACCTTC. Its translation is CASSQRRQAGDGYTF.

V is TRBV6-2 or TRBV6-3 and J is TRBJ1-2, with a tentative D call TRBD1 (6 bases). V lost 8 bases, J lost 6 bases, and 16 bases lay in between. In germline, CDR1 is MNHEY, CDR2 SVGEGT. This CDR3 is built from 13 residues. The CDR3 coding sequence is TGTGCCAGCCGCAAAGCAGGGGCGGATGGCTACACCTTC. Translated, it gives CASRKAGADGYTF.

The chain joins TRBV2 to TRBJ1-5; maybe TRBD1 (5 bases). This CDR3 has 16 amino acids. Germline values: CDR1 SNHLY, CDR2 FYNNEI. V was clipped by 5 bases and J by 2 bases, with 16 bases between them. The CDR3 DNA sequence: TGTGCCAGCAGTCAAGGGGTGGGGACTCGCAATCAGCCCCAGCATTTT. This translates into CASSQGVGTRNQPQHF.

The chain combines TRBV5-1 with TRBJ1-2, with D unresolved. V lost 2 bases and J lost 6, with 8 bases in between. The germline CDR1 and CDR2 sequences are SGHRS and YFSETQ. The CDR3 consists of 12 residues. The CDR3 loop is CASSLVGDGYTF. DNA of the CDR3: TGCGCCAGCAGCTTAGTCGGAGATGGCTACACCTTC.

This chain uses TRBV2 with TRBJ2-3; D remains unclear. The CDR3 has 14 amino acids. Trimming left V 1 base short and J 0 bases short, with 5 bases between. Germline loops: CDR1 SNHLY, CDR2 FYNNEI. Here the CDR3 reads CASSEGTSTDTQYF. CDR3 DNA: TGTGCCAGCAGTGAAGGAACTAGCACAGATACGCAGTATTTT.

The rearrangement uses TRBV5-5 and TRBJ1-5; unclear D gene. Looked up from germline, CDR1 is SGHKS and CDR2 is YYEKEE (reference sequence). With 4 bases removed from V and 9 bases from J, the gap between germline ends came to 17 bases. The CDR3 extends over 14 amino acids. Here the CDR3 reads CASSADVSSRPQHF. In DNA form, the CDR3 reads TGTGCCAGCAGCGCTGACGTGTCGTCTCGGCCCCAGCATTTT.

The gene calls are TRBV7-9 and TRBJ1-1; the D is unclear. Deletions cut 1 base from V and 11 bases from J, with 11 bases between. The CDR3 consists of 12 residues. Germline lookup yields CDR1 SEHNR and CDR2 FQNEAQ (reference sequence). CDR3 sequence reads: CASSLGGSQAFF. The CDR3 coding sequence is TGTGCCAGCAGCTTAGGCGGGAGTCAGGCTTTCTTT. The variable domain in full, with the rest retrieved from reference TRBV7-9 and TRBJ1-1, is DTGVSQNPRHKITKRGQNVTFRCDPISEHNRLYWYRQTLGQGPEFLTYFQNEAQLEKSRLLSDRFSAERPKGSFSTLEIQRTEQGDSAMYLCASSLGGSQAFFGQGTRLTVV.

J is TRBJ1-5 and V is TRBV19, with D perhaps TRBD1 (5 bases). The germline V gene encodes CDR1 LNHDA and CDR2 SQIVND (reference sequence). There are 15 residues in the CDR3. The germline V and J ends were trimmed by 5 bases and 1 base, with 12 bases remaining between them. This chain's CDR3 is CASSRSGLSNQPQHF. Here the CDR3 DNA reads TGTGCCAGTAGTCGCTCAGGGCTCAGCAATCAGCCCCAGCATTTT.

J is TRBJ2-3 and V is TRBV24-1; D is ambiguous. V dropped 7 bases and J dropped 6 bases, with 7 bases sitting between them. This CDR3 has 11 amino acids. CDR1 and CDR2 (germline): KGHDR, SFDVKD. Written as DNA, the CDR3 is TGTGCCACCAGAAAAGGGGATACGCAGTATTTT. Protein product: CATRKGDTQYF.

The chain carries TRBV28 and TRBJ1-2, with TRBD1 identical over 8 bases. V was pared by 3 bases and J by 10 bases, with 7 bases of the junction left unmatched. There are 13 residues in the CDR3. The germline V gene encodes CDR1 MDHEN and CDR2 SYDVKM. In nucleotides, the CDR3 is TGTGCCAGCAGTTTGGGACAGGCGGTTTTCTACACCTTC. It codes for CASSLGQAVFYTF.

The J gene is TRBJ2-7, the V gene TRBV7-8; no firm D call. Germline CDR1 is SGHVS and CDR2 is FQNEAQ. V shed 5 bases and J shed 6 bases, with 11 bases lying between them. The CDR3 has 12 amino acids. The CDR3 DNA sequence: TGTGCCAGCAGCCCTCAGGTCTCCGAGCAGTACTTC. Translated, it gives CASSPQVSEQYF.

In this sample, this clonotype turned up once. The chain joins TRBV5-6 to TRBJ2-1, with D unresolved. The CDR3 consists of 14 residues. V lost 2 bases and J lost 1, with 7 bases in between. The germline V gene encodes CDR1 SGHDT and CDR2 YYEEEE. CDR3 bases: TGTGCCAGCAGCTTCGCCCCTTCCTACAATGAGCAGTTCTTC. This encodes CASSFAPSYNEQFF.

The rearrangement uses TRBV11-2 and TRBJ1-1; D might be TRBD1 (5 bases). V was clipped by 0 bases and J by 4 bases, with 9 bases between them. The CDR3 consists of 14 residues. Germline-derived CDR1 and CDR2 are SGHAT and FQNNGV. The CDR3 nucleotides are TGTGCCAGCAGCTTAGATTTGGGGACCACTGAAGCTTTCTTT. It encodes CASSLDLGTTEAFF. The full variable domain, with the rest looked up from reference TRBV11-2 and TRBJ1-1, is EAGVAQSPRYKIIEKRQSVAFWCNPISGHATLYWYQQILGQGPKLLIQFQNNGVVDDSQLPKDRFSAERLKGVDSTLKIQPAKLEDSAVYLCASSLDLGTTEAFFGQGTRLTVV.

This clonotype has only a few counts. The CDR3 DNA reads as TGTGCCAGCTCACGGGCGGGAGAGACCCAGTACTTC. It specifies CASSRAGETQYF. V usage is TRBV18 and J usage is TRBJ2-5, with D possibly TRBD2 on 5 matching bases. The germline CDR1 and CDR2 sequences are KGHSH and LQKENI. Trimming removed 4 bases at V and 4 bases at J, with 7 bases between. The CDR3 has 12 amino acids.

V is TRBV5-1 and J is TRBJ1-1; tentatively, D is TRBD1 (6 bases). This CDR3 contains 16 residues. Germline V gene lookup returns CDR1 SGHRS and CDR2 YFSETQ. Deletions cut 4 bases from V and 11 bases from J, with 27 bases between. The chain's CDR3 is CASSQIGQLGSLGAFF. The CDR3 nucleotides are TGCGCCAGCAGCCAGATCGGACAGCTCGGTTCCCTTGGGGCTTTCTTT.